What follows are 32 T cell receptor beta chains derived from one specimen sequenced in a study of T cell repertoires in cytomegalovirus infection. TCRdb recomputed calls from the reads with MiXCR, one row per CDR3 protein. The table records around 900,000 distinct CDR3 sequences, approximately 33% of them present only once. What these receptors recognize is not known. This sample comprised cultured CD8+ T cells from PBMCs, obtained from culture after CMV antigen stimulation. All receptors derive from a human donor in good health (CMV status not recorded). Some clones in this sample may be carry-over from other donors' samples.

The chain employs TRBV5-5 and TRBJ2-6, with a tentative D call TRBD1 (6 bases). This CDR3 contains 19 residues. CDR1 and CDR2 (germline): SGHKS, YYEKEE (reference sequence). Trimming took 0 bases from V and 3 from J, leaving 19 bases between them. In nucleotides, the CDR3 is TGTGCCAGCAGCTTGGGGGACACATTCTTTGCAGGTGGGGCCAACGTCCTGACTTTC. Protein product: CASSLGDTFFAGGANVLTF.

This clonotype was recorded a few times. This sequence joins TRBV29-1 and TRBJ2-6; D may match TRBD1 or TRBD2 (6 bases each). Deletions cut 1 base from V and 4 bases from J, with 17 bases between. This CDR3 is built from 17 residues. Per germline, CDR1 SQVTM and CDR2 ANQGSEA. In DNA, the CDR3 is TGCAGCGTTGAAGTCAAGGGGGAGGTGTGGGGGGCCAACGTCCTGACTTTC. Its translation is CSVEVKGEVWGANVLTF.

The CDR3 reads CASSPGPAGSETQYF. CDR3 nucleotides: TGTGCCAGCAGTCCTGGGCCAGCGGGGAGCGAGACCCAGTACTTC. V and J are TRBV12-3 or TRBV12-4 and TRBJ2-5; 7 bases are a match to TRBD2. J was trimmed by 5 bases and V by 5 bases; bases with no gene match: 11. This CDR3 is built from 15 residues.

The chain employs TRBV6-6 and TRBJ2-1, with TRBD2 matching 12 bases. This CDR3 has 22 residues. The germline V gene has CDR1 MNHNY and CDR2 SVGAGI (reference sequence). The V gene end was trimmed by 2 bases and the J gene end by 4 bases; junction bases not matched to a gene: 21. CDR3 loop: CASSYPRQVNPTSGGIYNEQFF. For the CDR3, the DNA is TGTGCCAGCAGTTACCCGAGGCAGGTCAACCCGACTAGCGGGGGAATATACAATGAGCAGTTCTTC.

In this sample, this clonotype turned up a few times. The chain carries TRBV6-2 or TRBV6-3 and TRBJ1-6, with D unclear. This CDR3 has 14 residues. Trimming shortened V by 2 bases and J by 5 bases, and 7 bases separated the two germline ends. Germline assignment: CDR1 MNHEY and CDR2 SVGEGT. The CDR3: CASSYRHDNSPLHF. Written as DNA, the CDR3 is TGTGCCAGCAGTTACAGACACGATAATTCACCCCTCCACTTT.

The gene calls are TRBV29-1 and TRBJ2-5, with 7 bases lining up with TRBD2. V lost 4 bases, J lost 5 bases, and 7 bases stayed unmatched. Germline loops: CDR1 SQVTM, CDR2 ANQGSEA. The CDR3 covers 13 residues. CDR3 sequence: CSVVGEGRETQYF. CDR3 nucleotides: TGCAGCGTTGTTGGGGAGGGGAGGGAGACCCAGTACTTC. Based on the CDR3 plus reference TRBV29-1 and TRBJ2-5, the full variable domain is SAVISQKPSRDICQRGTSLTIQCQVDSQVTMMFWYRQQPGQSLTLIATANQGSEATYESGFVIDKFPISRPNLTFSTLTVSNMSPEDSSIYLCSVVGEGRETQYFGPGTRLLVL.

This chain uses TRBV4-2 with TRBJ2-7; 9 nucleotides agree with TRBD1. The CDR3 is 16 residues long. V was clipped by 0 bases and J by 4 bases; unmatched bases: 7. CDR1 and CDR2 (germline): LGHNA, YNFKEQ. The CDR3 nucleotides read TGTGCCAGCAGCCAAGATGGGTCGGGACAGGGTTACGAGCAGTACTTC. This gives the protein CASSQDGSGQGYEQYF.

In this sample, this clonotype turned up a few times. The chain carries TRBV7-6 and TRBJ1-3; D unresolved. The germline CDR1 and CDR2 sequences are SGHVS and FNYEAQ. The CDR3 loop spans 15 amino acids. V was shortened by 1 base and J by 2 bases, with 9 bases between the two germline ends. The CDR3 DNA reads as TGTGCCAGCAGCTTAGAGTCAGGAACTGGAAACACCATATATTTT. Translation: CASSLESGTGNTIYF.

This clonotype was counted a few times. The chain recombines TRBV15 with TRBJ2-3; 8 bases fit TRBD2. The germline V gene has CDR1 LNHNV and CDR2 YYDKDF (reference sequence). This CDR3 has 15 residues. With 5 bases clipped from V and 8 bases from J, the junction kept 12 bases outside the gene matches. CDR3 loop: CATSGNGGGPGTQYF. The CDR3 region has the DNA TGTGCCACCAGCGGCAACGGCGGGGGGCCGGGTACGCAGTATTTT.

This clonotype was counted many times. V and J are TRBV7-3 and TRBJ2-1; 9 nucleotides align to TRBD2. Germline V CDR1 and CDR2: SGHTA, FQGTGA. The length of the CDR3 is 16 residues. V dropped 1 base and J dropped 2; count of bases not matched to a gene: 3. For the CDR3, the DNA is TGTGCCAGCAGCTTAATCGGCGGGGGGGCCTACAATGAGCAGTTCTTC. This sequence encodes CASSLIGGGAYNEQFF. The complete variable domain, with remaining parts taken from reference TRBV7-3 and TRBJ2-1, reads GAGVSQTPSNKVTEKGKYVELRCDPISGHTALYWYRQSLGQGPEFLIYFQGTGAADDSGLPNDRFFAVRPEGSVSTLKIQRTERGDSAVYLCASSLIGGGAYNEQFFGPGTRLTVL.

The chain is built from TRBV10-3 and TRBJ2-1, with 8 bases identical to TRBD1. Losses at the gene ends were 7 bases for V and 4 bases for J; bases not matched to a gene: 9. CDR3 length equals 15 residues. The germline CDR1 and CDR2 sequences are ENHRY and SYGVKD. CDR3: CAITSDREKYNEQFF. In DNA form, the CDR3 reads TGTGCCATCACTTCGGACAGGGAGAAGTACAATGAGCAGTTCTTC.

The V call is TRBV12-5, the J call TRBJ2-1; 14 positions match TRBD2. The trim removed 4 bases at V and 3 bases at J, leaving 14 bases unmatched. This CDR3 is 20 amino acids long. Germline V lookup: CDR1 LGHNT, CDR2 FRNRAP. CDR3 residues: CASGWEPGTSGGWGYNEQFF. In DNA, the CDR3 is TGTGCTAGTGGTTGGGAACCTGGGACTAGCGGGGGCTGGGGCTACAATGAGCAGTTCTTC.

This clonotype was counted a few times. The genes are TRBV6-6 and TRBJ2-1; the match to TRBD1 covers 8 bases. The CDR3 has 14 residues. V lost 6 bases to trimming and J lost 9 bases; unmatched junction nucleotides: 10. From germline, CDR1 is MNHNY and CDR2 SVGAGI (reference sequence). As DNA, the CDR3 is TGTGCCAGCAGAGGGGGCAGGGGGCTTGGTGAGCAGTTCTTC. Residues: CASRGGRGLGEQFF.

This clonotype was seen only a few times. The V and J genes are TRBV12-3 or TRBV12-4 and TRBJ2-5; 12 positions match TRBD2. The CDR3 extends over 16 amino acids. The junction had 6 bases not matched to a gene; V was cut back by 3 bases and J by 4 bases. CDR3 residues: CASSFPSGGALETQYF. The CDR3 DNA sequence: TGTGCCAGCAGTTTCCCTAGCGGGGGGGCCCTAGAGACCCAGTACTTC.

The rearrangement uses TRBV10-2 and TRBJ1-1; D not resolved. The V gene's germline CDR1 is WSHSY and CDR2 SAAADI. The CDR3 contains 14 residues. V lost 8 bases and J 7 bases, leaving 20 bases between the germline ends. CDR3 nucleotides: TGCGCCAGCCGATCCCTAGTCGCAGAAAATGAAGCTTTCTTT. It is translated as CASRSLVAENEAFF.

The chain employs TRBV18 and TRBJ1-4; TRBD1 might be the D (5 bases). This CDR3 has 15 amino acids. Trimming cost V 0 bases and J 7 bases, with 12 bases left between them. The germline gives CDR1 KGHSH, CDR2 LQKENI. The CDR3 coding sequence is TGTGCCAGCTCACCACCGACAGTCCGATTTGAAAAACTGTTTTTT. Its protein product is CASSPPTVRFEKLFF.

V gene TRBV9 combines with J gene TRBJ1-2, with 9 bases fitting TRBD1. CDR1 is SGDLS, CDR2 YYNGEE, per germline. The CDR3 has 14 residues. With V trimmed by 2 bases and J by 4 bases, 3 bases remained unmatched. CDR3 DNA: TGTGCCAGCAGCGTTACAGGGGGCGCCTATGGCTACACCTTC. Translation gives CASSVTGGAYGYTF.

This rearrangement joins TRBV2 to TRBJ1-5; D remains ambiguous. Germline lookup yields CDR1 SNHLY and CDR2 FYNNEI. This CDR3 contains 13 residues. V was pared by 7 bases and J by 9 bases, with 16 bases between. The CDR3 nucleotides are TGTGCCAGCACCGCAGGCTTGCAAGGGCCCCAGCATTTT. Residues: CASTAGLQGPQHF.

The rearrangement links TRBV12-3 or TRBV12-4 to TRBJ2-7; 9 nucleotides line up with TRBD1. After removal of 5 bases from V and 3 bases from J, the junction contained 2 bases not matched to a gene. The CDR3 runs to 13 residues. The CDR3, as DNA: TGTGCCAGCAGTGGGGACAGGGTCTACGAGCAGTACTTC. It codes for CASSGDRVYEQYF.

The V call is TRBV5-1, the J call TRBJ2-1, with D perhaps TRBD1 (5 bases). Germline lookup yields CDR1 SGHRS and CDR2 YFSETQ. CDR3 length: 17 amino acids. Trimming removed 0 bases at V and 5 bases at J, with 18 bases between. The CDR3 loop reads CASSLEADSGPHNEQFF. CDR3 nucleotide sequence: TGCGCCAGCAGCTTGGAGGCCGACTCAGGGCCCCACAATGAGCAGTTCTTC. Drawing the rest from reference TRBV5-1 and TRBJ2-1, the complete variable domain is KAGVTQTPRYLIKTRGQQVTLSCSPISGHRSVSWYQQTPGQGLQFLFEYFSETQRNKGNFPGRFSGRQFSNSRSEMNVSTLELGDSALYLCASSLEADSGPHNEQFFGPGTRLTVL.

This clonotype occurred a few times. V gene TRBV12-3 or TRBV12-4 combines with J gene TRBJ2-2; TRBD1 might be the D (6 bases). This CDR3 has 16 amino acids. Trimming shortened V by 3 bases and J by 2 bases, and 13 bases separated the two germline ends. The CDR3, as DNA: TGTGCCAGCAGTTTCCCGGACAGATTAAACACCGGGGAGCTGTTTTTT. This gives the protein CASSFPDRLNTGELFF.

This clonotype occurred a few times. The J gene is TRBJ2-2, the V gene TRBV12-5; 9 nucleotides agree with TRBD2. Germline V CDR1 and CDR2: LGHNT, FRNRAP. This CDR3 region has 18 residues. V lost 3 bases, J lost 2 bases, and 10 bases stayed unmatched. CDR3 loop: CASGFSHVTSGNTGELFF. The CDR3 DNA reads as TGTGCTAGTGGTTTTTCCCACGTGACTAGCGGAAACACCGGGGAGCTGTTTTTT.

This clonotype came up a few times. The chain employs TRBV7-9 and TRBJ2-1; 7 nucleotides align to TRBD2. Germline CDR1 reads SEHNR; CDR2 reads FQNEAQ (reference sequence). The CDR3 has 13 residues. V shed 4 bases and J 9 bases; nucleotides not matched to a gene: 6. The CDR3 DNA is TGTGCCAGCAGCTGGGAGGGCGTGCCTGAGCAGTTCTTC. Protein: CASSWEGVPEQFF.

Concerning this clonotype: Since a much larger clone is just one base distant, this may be a read error. The chain recombines TRBV7-4 with TRBJ2-7; D ambiguous. This CDR3 region has 18 residues. Trimming left V 6 bases short and J 2 bases short, with 26 bases between. Germline V gene data show CDR1 as SGHVT and CDR2 as SQSDAQ. Here the CDR3 reads CASSLLPAKTHGAYEQYF. The CDR3 DNA follows: TGTGCCAGCAGTCTCCTCCCGGCTAAGACCCATGGGGCCTACGAGCAGTACTTC.

The genes are TRBV10-3 and TRBJ2-5, with no clear D. V was shortened by 2 bases and J by 0 bases, with 10 bases between the two germline ends. The CDR3 consists of 15 residues. Germline V lookup: CDR1 ENHRY, CDR2 SYGVKD. The CDR3 DNA reads TGTGCCATCAGTGAGCTGGGTGGTGACCAAGAGACCCAGTACTTC. It specifies CAISELGGDQETQYF.

This clonotype was found a few times. Sequence at one end of the junction differs from germline and may be a read error. The rearrangement links TRBV19 to TRBJ2-1; D is uncertain. The CDR3 consists of 13 residues. CDR1 and CDR2 from the germline V gene are LNHDA and SQIVND (reference sequence). CDR3 residues: CASSINSFNEQFF. Written as DNA, the CDR3 is TGTGCCAGTAGTATAAACTCCTTCAATGAGCAGTTCTTC.

This clonotype has more than one count but fewer than ten. The V call is TRBV7-6, the J call TRBJ1-2; D not resolved. The CDR3 length is 12 residues. Between the trimmed V and J ends, which lost 8 bases and 3 bases, there was a span of 10 bases. Germline V gene sequence: CDR1 SGHVS, CDR2 FNYEAQ. The CDR3 loop is CASANGDYGYTF. DNA of the CDR3: TGTGCCAGCGCCAACGGGGACTATGGCTACACCTTC. Variable domain in full (rest from reference TRBV7-6 and TRBJ1-2): GAGVSQSPRYKVTKRGQDVALRCDPISGHVSLYWYRQALGQGPEFLTYFNYEAQQDKSGLPNDRFSAERPEGSISTLTIQRTEQRDSAMYRCASANGDYGYTFGSGTRLTVV.

The chain recombines TRBV10-3 with TRBJ2-1; D call uncertain. There are 15 residues in the CDR3. In germline, CDR1 is ENHRY, CDR2 SYGVKD. Trimming left V 1 base short and J 0 bases short, with 7 bases between. The CDR3 nucleotides are TGTGCCATCAGTGAGTGGGGTACCTCCTACAATGAGCAGTTCTTC. Encoded protein: CAISEWGTSYNEQFF.

The J gene is TRBJ2-2, the V gene TRBV6-8, with TRBD2 as a possible D gene (5 bases). CDR1 is MNHGY, CDR2 SAAAGT, per germline. V lost 5 bases, J lost 4 bases, and 20 bases lay in between. CDR3 length: 17 amino acids. In DNA form, the CDR3 reads TGTGCCAGCAGTGGGATGACGGAGGTGTTGTTCACCGGGGAGCTGTTTTTT. Translation gives CASSGMTEVLFTGELFF.

This clonotype came up a few times. The V gene is TRBV12-3 or TRBV12-4, the J gene TRBJ2-5; 11 positions match TRBD1. The CDR3 runs to 14 residues. The V and J ends lost 2 bases and 5 bases, in that order; junction bases with no gene match: 1. The CDR3 DNA reads TGTGCCAGCAGTTTATGGGACAGGGGGGAGACCCAGTACTTC. This codes for CASSLWDRGETQYF.

This sequence joins TRBV10-2 and TRBJ2-7; perhaps TRBD2 as D (7 bases). V lost 3 bases to trimming and J lost 3 bases, with 12 bases between them. Looked up from germline, CDR1 is WSHSY and CDR2 is SAAADI. The length of the CDR3 is 14 residues. The CDR3 region has the DNA TGCGCCAGCAGTGAAGGGGGGGGGGACTACGAGCAGTACGTC. It encodes CASSEGGGDYEQYV.

There are a few counts of this clonotype. J is TRBJ2-7 and V is TRBV6-1, with D possibly matching TRBD2 (5 bases). CDR1 is MNHNS, CDR2 SASEGT, per germline. The CDR3 spans 12 residues. V lost 6 bases and J 4 bases, leaving 10 bases between the germline ends. The CDR3 DNA is TGTGCCAGCAGCCGGCGAGGGTACGAGCAGTACTTC. Protein product: CASSRRGYEQYF.